The entry that follows covers one T cell receptor (beta chain) sequence. The target antigen is unknown. Pooling covered second doses at about 4 or about 12 weeks. The data were taken from a study of T cell responses to AZD1222 COVID-19 vaccine. Study-wide results and limits: Receipt of two AZD1222 doses was followed by a rise in Spike-specific TCR breadth and depth.

This CDR3 is 17 amino acids long. The ends lost 6 bases at V and 0 bases at J; junction bases unmatched: 8. CDR1 is MNHEY and CDR2 is SMNVEV in the germline V gene (reference sequence). Profiled with immunoSEQ multiplex PCR; TCRdb holds only in-frame clones, not every one. The repertoire holds around 140,000 clones, with 91% as singletons. The rearrangement joins TRBV27 to TRBJ2-6, with 7 nucleotides matching TRBD2. The origin of this receptor is an adult who received the AZD1222 COVID-19 vaccine. Source: peripheral blood, taken 28 days after the second AZD1222 dose. The CDR3 loop is CASSPMGTISGANVLTF. In nucleotides, the CDR3 is TGTGCCAGCAGCCCAATGGGGACTATCTCTGGGGCCAACGTCCTGACTTTC.